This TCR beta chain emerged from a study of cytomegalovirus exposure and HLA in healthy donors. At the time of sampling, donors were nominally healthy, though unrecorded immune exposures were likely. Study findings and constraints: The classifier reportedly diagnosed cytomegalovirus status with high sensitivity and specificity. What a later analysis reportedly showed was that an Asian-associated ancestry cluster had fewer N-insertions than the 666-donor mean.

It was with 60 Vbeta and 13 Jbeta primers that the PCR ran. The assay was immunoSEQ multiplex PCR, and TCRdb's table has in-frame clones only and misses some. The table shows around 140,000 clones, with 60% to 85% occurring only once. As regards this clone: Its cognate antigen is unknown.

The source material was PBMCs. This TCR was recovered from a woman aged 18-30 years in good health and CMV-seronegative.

The CDR3 region is CASTGGWNTEAFF. The CDR3 DNA is TGTGCCTCGACAGGGGGGTGGAACACTGAAGCTTTCTTT. The V call is TRBV10-3, the J call TRBJ1-1, with 9 nucleotides matching TRBD1. The ends lost 11 bases at V and 1 base at J; junction bases unmatched: 5. CDR3 length equals 13 residues. Per germline, CDR1 ENHRY and CDR2 SYGVKD.